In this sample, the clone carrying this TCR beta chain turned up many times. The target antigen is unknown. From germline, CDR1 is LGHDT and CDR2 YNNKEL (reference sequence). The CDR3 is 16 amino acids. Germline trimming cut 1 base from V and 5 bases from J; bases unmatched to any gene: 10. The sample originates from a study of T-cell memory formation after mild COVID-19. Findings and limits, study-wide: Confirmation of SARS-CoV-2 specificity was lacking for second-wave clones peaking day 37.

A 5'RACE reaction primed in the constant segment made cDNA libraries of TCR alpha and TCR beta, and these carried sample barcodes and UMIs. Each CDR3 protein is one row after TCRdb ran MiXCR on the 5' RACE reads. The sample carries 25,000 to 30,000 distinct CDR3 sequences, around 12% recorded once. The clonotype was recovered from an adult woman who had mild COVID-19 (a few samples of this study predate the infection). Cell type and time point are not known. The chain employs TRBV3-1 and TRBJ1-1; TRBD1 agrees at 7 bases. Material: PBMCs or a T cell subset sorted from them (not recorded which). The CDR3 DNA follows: TGTGCCAGCAGCCAAGGGGCGACAGGGTCGGGAACTGAAGCTTTCTTT. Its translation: CASSQGATGSGTEAFF.